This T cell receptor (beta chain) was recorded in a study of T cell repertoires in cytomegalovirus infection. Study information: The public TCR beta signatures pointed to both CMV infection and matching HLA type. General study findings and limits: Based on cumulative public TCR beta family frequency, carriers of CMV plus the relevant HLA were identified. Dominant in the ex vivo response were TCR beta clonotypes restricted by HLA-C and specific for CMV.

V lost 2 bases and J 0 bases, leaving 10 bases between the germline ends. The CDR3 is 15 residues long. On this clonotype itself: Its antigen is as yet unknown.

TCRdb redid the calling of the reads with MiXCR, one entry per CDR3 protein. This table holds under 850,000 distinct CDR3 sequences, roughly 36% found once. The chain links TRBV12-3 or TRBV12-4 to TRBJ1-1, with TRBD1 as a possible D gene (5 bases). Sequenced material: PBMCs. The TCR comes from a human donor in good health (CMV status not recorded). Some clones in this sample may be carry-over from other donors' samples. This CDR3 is CASSLLRGMNTEAFF. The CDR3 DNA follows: TGTGCCAGCAGTTTATTGAGGGGAATGAACACTGAAGCTTTCTTT.